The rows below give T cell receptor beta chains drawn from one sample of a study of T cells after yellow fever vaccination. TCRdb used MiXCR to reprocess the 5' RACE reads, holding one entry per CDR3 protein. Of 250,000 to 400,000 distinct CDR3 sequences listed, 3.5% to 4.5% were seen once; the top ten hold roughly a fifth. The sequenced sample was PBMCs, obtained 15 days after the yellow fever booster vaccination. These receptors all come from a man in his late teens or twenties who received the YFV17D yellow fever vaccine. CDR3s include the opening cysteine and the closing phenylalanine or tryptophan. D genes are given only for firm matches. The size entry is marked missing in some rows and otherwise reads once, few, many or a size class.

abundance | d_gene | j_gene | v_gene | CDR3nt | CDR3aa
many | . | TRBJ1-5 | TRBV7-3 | TGTGCCAGCAGCTTAAGTGTGTGGGAGCCCCAGCATTTT | CASSLSVWEPQHF
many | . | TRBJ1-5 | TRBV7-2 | TGTGCCAGCAGCTTAGGGAGGCCAGGGGATCAGCCCCAGCATTTT | CASSLGRPGDQPQHF
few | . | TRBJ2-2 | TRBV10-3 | TGTGCCATCAGTGAGGGGAGGACCGGGGAGCTGTTTTTT | CAISEGRTGELFF
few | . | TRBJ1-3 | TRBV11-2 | TGTGCCAGCAGTTCACCGGTGAAGTCCGGAAACACCATATATTTT | CASSSPVKSGNTIYF
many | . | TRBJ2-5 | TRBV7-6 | TGTGCCAGCAGTGCAGGGGTTCGGACCCAGTACTTC | CASSAGVRTQYF
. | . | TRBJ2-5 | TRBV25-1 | TGTGCCAGCCGGGGAGGGGGGACCCAGTACTTC | CASRGGGTQYF
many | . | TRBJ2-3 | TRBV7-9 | TGTGCCAGCAGCCCAAGATTGGAGACAGATACGCAGTATTTT | CASSPRLETDTQYF
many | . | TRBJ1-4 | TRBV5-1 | TGCGCCAGCAGCTTTGGGACGGTATCATCGGGTGAAAAACTGTTTTTT | CASSFGTVSSGEKLFF
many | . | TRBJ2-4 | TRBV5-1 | TGCGCCAGCAGCTTGGGTTGGGGAAACATTCAGTACTTC | CASSLGWGNIQYF
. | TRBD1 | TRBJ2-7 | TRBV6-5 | TGTGCCAGCAGTTACGGACAGGGTTTCTACGAGCAGTACTTC | CASSYGQGFYEQYF
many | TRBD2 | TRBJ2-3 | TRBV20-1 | TGCAGTGCTAGTGGTGCGGTTTCGGCTAGCGGGGGGGCTAGCACAGATACGCAGTATTTT | CSASGAVSASGGASTDTQYF
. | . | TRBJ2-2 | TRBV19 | TGTGCCAGTAGTATAGCCGGATTCAGTGAGCTGTTTTTT | CASSIAGFSELFF
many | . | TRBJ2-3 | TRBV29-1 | TGCAGCGTTGTTCGGGGAGTGAGGGATACGCAGTATTTT | CSVVRGVRDTQYF
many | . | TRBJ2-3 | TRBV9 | TGTGCCAGCAGCGCCCTAAACCAGGCAGATACGCAGTATTTT | CASSALNQADTQYF
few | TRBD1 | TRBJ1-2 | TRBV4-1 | TGCGCCAGCAGCTCGGACAGGGAAGGCTACACCTTC | CASSSDREGYTF
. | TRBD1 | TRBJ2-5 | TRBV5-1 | TGCGCCAGCAGCGGCGTCGGGACAGGGGAGACCCAGTACTTC | CASSGVGTGETQYF
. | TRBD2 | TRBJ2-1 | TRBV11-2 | TGTGCCAGCAGCTTGAGGGCGGGGGACAATGAGCAGTTCTTC | CASSLRAGDNEQFF
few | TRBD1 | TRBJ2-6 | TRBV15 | TGTGCCACCAGCAGTCGACAGGGAACCTCTGGGGCCAACGTCCTGACTTTC | CATSSRQGTSGANVLTF
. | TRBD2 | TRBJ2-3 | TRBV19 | TGTGCCTCGCGACGGAGCGGGGGGGCTGCAGATACGCAGTATTTT | CASRRSGGAADTQYF
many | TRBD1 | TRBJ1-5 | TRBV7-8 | TGTGCCAGCAGCTTGGGGACAGGTAGCAATCAGCCCCAGCATTTT | CASSLGTGSNQPQHF
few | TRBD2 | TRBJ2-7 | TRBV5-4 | TGTGCCAGCAGTCTGGGGGGACTAGCGGGCTCCTACGAGCAGTACTTC | CASSLGGLAGSYEQYF
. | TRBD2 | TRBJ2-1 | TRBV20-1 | TGCAGTGCTCATCATAGCGGGGAACCATACAATGAGCAGTTCTTC | CSAHHSGEPYNEQFF
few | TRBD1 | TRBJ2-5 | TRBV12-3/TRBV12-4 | TGTGCCAGCAGTCCCAGGACAGGGATACAAGAGACCCAGTACTTC | CASSPRTGIQETQYF
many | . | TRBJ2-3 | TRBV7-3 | TGTGCCAGCAGCCCTAACGGACATCTCACAGATACGCAGTATTTT | CASSPNGHLTDTQYF
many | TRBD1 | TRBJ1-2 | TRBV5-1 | TGCGCCAGCAGCTTGGGACAGGGGCACGGTGGCTACACCTTC | CASSLGQGHGGYTF
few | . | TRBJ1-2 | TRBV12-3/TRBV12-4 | TGTGCCAGCAGTCCTCGGATGGGTGGCTACACCTTC | CASSPRMGGYTF